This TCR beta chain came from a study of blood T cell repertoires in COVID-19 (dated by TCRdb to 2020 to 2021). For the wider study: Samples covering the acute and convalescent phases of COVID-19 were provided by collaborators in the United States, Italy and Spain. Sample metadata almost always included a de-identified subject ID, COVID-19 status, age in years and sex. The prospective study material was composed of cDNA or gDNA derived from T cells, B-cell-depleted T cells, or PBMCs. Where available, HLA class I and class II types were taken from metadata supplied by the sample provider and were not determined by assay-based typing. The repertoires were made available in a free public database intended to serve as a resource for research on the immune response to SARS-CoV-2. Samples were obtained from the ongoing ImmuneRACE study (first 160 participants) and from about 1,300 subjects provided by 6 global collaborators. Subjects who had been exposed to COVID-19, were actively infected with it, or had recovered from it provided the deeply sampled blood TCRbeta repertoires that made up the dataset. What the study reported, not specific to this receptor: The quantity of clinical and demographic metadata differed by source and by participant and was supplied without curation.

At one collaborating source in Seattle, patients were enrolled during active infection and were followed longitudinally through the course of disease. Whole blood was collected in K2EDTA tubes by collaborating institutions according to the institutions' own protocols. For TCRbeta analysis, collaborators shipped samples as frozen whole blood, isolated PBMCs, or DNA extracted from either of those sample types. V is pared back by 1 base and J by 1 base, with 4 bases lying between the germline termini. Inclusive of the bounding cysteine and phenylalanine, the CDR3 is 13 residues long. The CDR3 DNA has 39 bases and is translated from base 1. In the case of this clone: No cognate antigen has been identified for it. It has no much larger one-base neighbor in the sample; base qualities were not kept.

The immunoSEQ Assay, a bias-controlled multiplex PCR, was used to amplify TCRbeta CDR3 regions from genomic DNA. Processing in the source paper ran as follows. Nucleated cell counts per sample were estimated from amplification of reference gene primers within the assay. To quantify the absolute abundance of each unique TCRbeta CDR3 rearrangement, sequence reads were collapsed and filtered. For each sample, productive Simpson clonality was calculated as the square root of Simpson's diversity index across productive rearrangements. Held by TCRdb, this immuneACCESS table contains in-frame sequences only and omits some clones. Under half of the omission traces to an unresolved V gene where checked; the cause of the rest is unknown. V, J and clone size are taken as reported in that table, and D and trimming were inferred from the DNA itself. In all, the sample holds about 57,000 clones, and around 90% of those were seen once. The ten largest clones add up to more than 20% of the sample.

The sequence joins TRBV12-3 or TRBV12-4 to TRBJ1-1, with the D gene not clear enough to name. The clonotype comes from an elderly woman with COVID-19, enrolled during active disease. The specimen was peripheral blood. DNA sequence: TGTGCCAGCAGTTTAGGTCAGAACACTGAAGCTTTCTTT. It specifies CASSLGQNTEAFF.